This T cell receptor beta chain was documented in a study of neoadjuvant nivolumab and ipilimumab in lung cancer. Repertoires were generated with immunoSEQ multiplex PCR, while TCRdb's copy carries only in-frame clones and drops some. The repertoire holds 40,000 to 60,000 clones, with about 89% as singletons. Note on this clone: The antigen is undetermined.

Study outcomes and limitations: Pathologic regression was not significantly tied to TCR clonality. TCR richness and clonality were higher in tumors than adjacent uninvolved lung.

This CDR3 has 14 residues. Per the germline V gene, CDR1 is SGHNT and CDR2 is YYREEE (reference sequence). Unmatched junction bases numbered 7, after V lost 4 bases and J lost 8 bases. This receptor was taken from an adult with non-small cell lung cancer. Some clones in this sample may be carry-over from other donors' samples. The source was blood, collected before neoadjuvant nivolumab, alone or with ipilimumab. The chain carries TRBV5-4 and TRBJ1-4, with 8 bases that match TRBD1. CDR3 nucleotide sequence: TGTGCCAGCAGCCAGCGGACAGGGCCAGAAAAACTGTTTTTT. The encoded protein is CASSQRTGPEKLFF. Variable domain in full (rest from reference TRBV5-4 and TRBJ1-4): ETGVTQSPTHLIKTRGQQVTLRCSSQSGHNTVSWYQQALGQGPQFIFQYYREEENGRGNFPPRFSGLQFPNYSSELNVNALELDDSALYLCASSQRTGPEKLFFGSGTQLSVL.